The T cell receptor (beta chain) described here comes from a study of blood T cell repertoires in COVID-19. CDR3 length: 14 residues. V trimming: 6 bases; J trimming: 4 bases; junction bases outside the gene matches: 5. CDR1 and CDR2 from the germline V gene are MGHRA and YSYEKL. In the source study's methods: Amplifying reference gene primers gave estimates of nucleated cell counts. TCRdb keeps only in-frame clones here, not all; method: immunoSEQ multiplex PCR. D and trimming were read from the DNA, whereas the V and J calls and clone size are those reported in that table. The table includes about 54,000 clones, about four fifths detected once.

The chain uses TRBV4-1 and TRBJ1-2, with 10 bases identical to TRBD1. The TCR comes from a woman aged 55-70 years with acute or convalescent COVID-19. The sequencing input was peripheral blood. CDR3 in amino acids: CASSPGTGVYGYTF. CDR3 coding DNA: TGCGCCAGCAGTCCTGGGACAGGGGTCTATGGCTACACCTTC.